Following are 3 T cell receptor beta chains from one sample sequenced in a study of blood T cell repertoires in COVID-19. The assay was immunoSEQ multiplex PCR, and TCRdb's table has in-frame clones only and misses some. The sample holds 180,000 or so clones, more than 75% seen once. The sample was peripheral blood. These receptors came from a person aged 65-85 years with COVID-19, enrolled during active disease.

The chain employs TRBV21-1 and TRBJ2-4; the table's D call TRBD1 went unverified against the DNA. TRBV21-1 is annotated as a pseudogene. The CDR3 consists of 16 residues. The CDR3 sequence: CASSISPGHPPGIQYF. Written as DNA, the CDR3 is TGTGCCAGCAGCATCTCACCGGGACACCCACCGGGCATTCAGTACTTC.

The chain is built from TRBV7-8 and TRBJ2-1; D is perhaps TRBD2 (5 bases). Germline V gives CDR1 SGHVS, CDR2 FQNEAQ. The CDR3 is 14 residues long. Trimming took off 7 bases at V and 0 bases at J, with 10 bases between the two ends. The CDR3: CASTSGSSYNEQFF. DNA for the CDR3: TGTGCCAGCACCTCGGGGAGCTCCTACAATGAGCAGTTCTTC.

This clone appeared once. The chain is built from TRBV7-6 and TRBJ2-2; possibly TRBD1 for D (6 bases). CDR1 and CDR2 (germline): SGHVS, FNYEAQ. Trimming took 5 bases from V and 3 from J, leaving 13 bases between them. The length of the CDR3 is 15 residues. The CDR3 loop reads CASSPQGLDTGELFF. CDR3 sequence (DNA): TGTGCCAGCAGCCCACAGGGTCTGGACACCGGGGAGCTGTTTTTT.